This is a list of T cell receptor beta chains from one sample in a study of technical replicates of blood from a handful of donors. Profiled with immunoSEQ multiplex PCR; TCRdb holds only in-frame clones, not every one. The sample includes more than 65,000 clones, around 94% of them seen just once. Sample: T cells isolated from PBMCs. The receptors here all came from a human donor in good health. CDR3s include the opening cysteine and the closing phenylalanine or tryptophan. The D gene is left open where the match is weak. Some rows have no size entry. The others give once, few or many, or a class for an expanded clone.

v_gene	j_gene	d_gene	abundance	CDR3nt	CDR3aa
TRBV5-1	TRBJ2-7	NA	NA	TGCGCCAGCAGCCTAAACGGAGTCTACGAGCAGTACTTC	CASSLNGVYEQYF
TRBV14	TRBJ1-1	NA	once	TGTGCCAGCAGCCAAGATCGGGGGATGACTGAAGCTTTCTTT	CASSQDRGMTEAFF
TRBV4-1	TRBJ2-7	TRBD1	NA	TGCGCCAGCAGCCCAGAGGGGGCCTCCTACGAGCAGTACTTC	CASSPEGASYEQYF
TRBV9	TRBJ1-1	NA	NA	TGTGCCAGCAGCGTAGTCGGGGGGGTTGAAGCTTTCTTT	CASSVVGGVEAFF
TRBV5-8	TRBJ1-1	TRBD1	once	TGTGCCAGCAGCTTAGCCAACCCGGGACAGGGGACCGCTTTCTTT	CASSLANPGQGTAFF
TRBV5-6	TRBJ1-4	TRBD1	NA	TGTGCCAGCAGCTTGGGCCAGGGGGTACTTCGGAATGAAAAACTGTTTTTT	CASSLGQGVLRNEKLFF
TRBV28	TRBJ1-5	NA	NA	TGTGCCAGCAGTTTAAAAGGGGTGGATCAGCCCCAGCATTTT	CASSLKGVDQPQHF
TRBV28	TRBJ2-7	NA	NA	TGTGCCAGCGGGGCCTCCTCCTACGAGCAGTACTTC	CASGASSYEQYF
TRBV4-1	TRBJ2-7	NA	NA	TGCGCCAGCAGCCAAGTAGCTGACGAGCAGTACTTC	CASSQVADEQYF
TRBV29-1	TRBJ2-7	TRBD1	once	TGCAGCGTTGAAGGACGGGACAGGGAACCCTACGAGCAGTACTTC	CSVEGRDREPYEQYF
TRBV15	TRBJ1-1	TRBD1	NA	TGTGCCACCGGACAGACAGGGGGCCCTGAAGCTTTCTTT	CATGQTGGPEAFF
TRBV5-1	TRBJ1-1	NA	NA	TGCGCCAGCAGCCCGACAGGCGACACTGAAGCTTTCTTT	CASSPTGDTEAFF
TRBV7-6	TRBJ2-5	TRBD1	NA	TGTGCCAGTACCCAACGGACAGGCGGGGAGACCCAGTACTTC	CASTQRTGGETQYF
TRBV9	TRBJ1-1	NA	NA	TGTGCCAGCAGCGTAGCTCCGGCAGGGTTTTCCCGCACTGAAGCTTTCTTT	CASSVAPAGFSRTEAFF
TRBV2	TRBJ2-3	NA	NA	TGTGCCAGCAATTCTGGGGGGGGGCCAAATACGCAGTATTTT	CASNSGGGPNTQYF
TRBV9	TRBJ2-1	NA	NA	TGTGCCAGCAGCGTAGATTTTGGAAGGAGGATTAATGAGCAGTTCTTC	CASSVDFGRRINEQFF
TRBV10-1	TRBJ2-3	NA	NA	TGCGCCAGCAGTGGCGGTGCAGCGGGCGAGGTAGATACGCAGTATTTT	CASSGGAAGEVDTQYF
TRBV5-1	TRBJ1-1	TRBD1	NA	TGCGCCAGCAGAGCAGGGGGCGATAAAGCTTTCTTT	CASRAGGDKAFF